These 13 T cell receptor beta chains were all obtained from the same sample, sequenced in a study of blood T cell repertoires in COVID-19 (dated by TCRdb to 2018 to 2021). Libraries were constructed by the immunoSEQ multiplex PCR assay. What TCRdb holds here is the immuneACCESS table cut down to in-frame rearrangements. Part of the clones is not present; checked against another copy, under half of the missing clones reflect an unresolved V gene, and the others are unexplained. This sample holds some 42,000 clones; 87% were observed only once. The ten largest make up 7% to 7.5% of the sample. The source material was peripheral blood. Source of these receptors: a human donor in a cohort sampled during active COVID-19.

This chain joins TRBV6-5 and TRBJ2-1; TRBD2 agrees at 10 bases. The CDR3 has 15 residues. Looked up from germline, CDR1 is MNHEY and CDR2 is SVGAGI. V was pared by 7 bases and J by 7 bases, with 10 bases of the junction left unmatched. CDR3 in amino acids: CASTIGAGGHNEQFF. CDR3 coding DNA: TGTGCCAGCACGATAGGAGCGGGGGGGCATAATGAGCAGTTCTTC.

CDR3 region: CASSWRQGIWETQYF. CDR3 nucleotide sequence: TGTGCCAGCAGTTGGAGACAGGGCATCTGGGAGACCCAGTACTTC. V usage is TRBV28 and J usage is TRBJ2-5; 7 positions match TRBD1. Germline CDR1 MDHEN, CDR2 SYDVKM. The CDR3 length is 15 residues. Trimming at V came to 4 bases and at J to 5 bases, leaving 10 bases not matched to a gene.

The rearrangement uses TRBV30 and TRBJ2-2, with TRBD1 identical over 12 bases. Germline CDR1 and CDR2: GTSNPN and SVGIG (reference sequence). This CDR3 has 14 amino acids. The junction had 3 bases not matched to a gene; V was cut back by 4 bases and J by 6 bases. For the CDR3, the DNA is TGTGCCTGGAAGGGGGACAGGGGGCCCGGGGAGCTGTTTTTT. Translated, it gives CAWKGDRGPGELFF.

The chain combines TRBV7-6 with TRBJ2-5; D might be TRBD2 (6 bases). Looked up from germline, CDR1 is SGHVS and CDR2 is FNYEAQ. The CDR3 covers 15 residues. V lost 0 bases and J lost 1, with 9 bases in between. The CDR3 region is CASSLALAVQETQYF. The DNA for the CDR3 is TGTGCCAGCAGCTTAGCCTTAGCGGTCCAAGAGACCCAGTACTTC.

V and J are TRBV27 and TRBJ2-7; a weak D match, TRBD1 (6 bases). This CDR3 has 16 residues. Deletions cut 6 bases from V and 5 bases from J, with 23 bases between. Germline V gene sequence: CDR1 MNHEY, CDR2 SMNVEV (reference sequence). CDR3 region: CASSHYNPRGIDEQYF. DNA of the CDR3: TGTGCCAGCAGCCATTATAATCCCAGGGGAATCGACGAGCAGTACTTC.

The CDR3 here is CARSYGQANAYGYTF. CDR3 in DNA: TGTGCCAGAAGCTACGGACAGGCGAACGCCTATGGCTACACCTTC. V is TRBV5-3 and J is TRBJ1-2; TRBD1 matches at 7 bases. TRBV5-3 is an ORF, with its function uncertain. V shed 3 bases, J shed 4 bases, and the junction held 9 bases outside the gene matches. This CDR3 comprises 15 residues.

The rearrangement joins TRBV9 to TRBJ1-2; TRBD1 matches at 8 bases. Losses at the gene ends were 0 bases for V and 7 bases for J; bases not matched to a gene: 5. CDR3 size: 14 residues. Germline values: CDR1 SGDLS, CDR2 YYNGEE. CDR3 bases: TGTGCCAGCAGCGTAGCTCTACAGGGGGGTGGCTACACCTTC. It is translated as CASSVALQGGGYTF. Looking up the rest from reference TRBV9 and TRBJ1-2 gives the full variable domain: DSGVTQTPKHLITATGQRVTLRCSPRSGDLSVYWYQQSLDQGLQFLIQYYNGEERAKGNILERFSAQQFPDLHSELNLSSLELGDSALYFCASSVALQGGGYTFGSGTRLTVV.

The V call is TRBV19, the J call TRBJ1-5; TRBD1 is a possible D gene (6 bases). Trimming shortened V by 4 bases and J by 2 bases, and 9 bases separated the two germline ends. Per germline, CDR1 LNHDA and CDR2 SQIVND (reference sequence). The CDR3 contains 14 residues. The CDR3 protein is CASSTRQGNQPQHF. In nucleotides, the CDR3 is TGTGCCAGTAGTACCCGACAGGGCAATCAGCCCCAGCATTTT. Looking up the rest from reference TRBV19 and TRBJ1-5 gives the full variable domain: DGGITQSPKYLFRKEGQNVTLSCEQNLNHDAMYWYRQDPGQGLRLIYYSQIVNDFQKGDIAEGYSVSREKKESFPLTVTSAQKNPTAFYLCASSTRQGNQPQHFGDGTRLSIL.

This chain links TRBV4-1 with TRBJ1-2; 8 bases align to TRBD1. Trimming cost V 2 bases and J 5 bases; bases outside gene matches: 10. In germline, CDR1 is MGHRA, CDR2 YSYEKL. There are 16 residues in the CDR3. CDR3 residues: CASSQPSWDRRYGYTF. CDR3 DNA: TGCGCCAGCAGCCAACCGTCGTGGGACAGGAGATATGGCTACACCTTC.

J is TRBJ2-7 and V is TRBV10-3; 10 nucleotides match TRBD2. Germline V CDR1 and CDR2: ENHRY, SYGVKD. The CDR3 totals 19 residues. Losses at the gene ends were 2 bases for V and 6 bases for J; bases not matched to a gene: 19. The CDR3 nucleotides read TGTGCCATCAGTGAGCCCACAGGGGGGCGAGCACTAGCGGGACTCGAGCAGTACTTC. Protein: CAISEPTGGRALAGLEQYF.

This rearrangement joins TRBV7-9 to TRBJ2-7; TRBD1 matches 8 bases. The V segment lost 5 bases and the J segment 5 bases; nucleotides outside the gene matches: 8. CDR1 is SEHNR, CDR2 FQNEAQ, per germline (reference sequence). The CDR3 is made up of 14 amino acids. The CDR3 DNA reads TGTGCCAGCAGCGAGGGACAGGTCCGGGACGAGCAGTACTTC. Translation: CASSEGQVRDEQYF.

This clone was seen a handful of times. V and J are TRBV4-1 and TRBJ1-6; 11 bases line up with TRBD1. The CDR3 length is 17 residues. From germline, CDR1 is MGHRA and CDR2 YSYEKL. V gave up 0 bases and J gave up 10 bases; unmatched junction bases: 8. CDR3 nucleotide sequence: TGCGCCAGCAGCCAAGAAGGTTTTCGGACAGGGGGCTCACCCCTCCACTTT. Translated: CASSQEGFRTGGSPLHF.

V usage is TRBV7-9 and J usage is TRBJ1-3; 7 bases are shared with TRBD1. From germline, CDR1 is SEHNR and CDR2 FQNEAQ (reference sequence). The CDR3 extends over 16 amino acids. V shed 5 bases and J 0 bases; nucleotides not matched to a gene: 7. CDR3 amino acids: CASSLWDRHSGNTIYF. The CDR3 DNA reads TGTGCCAGCAGCCTATGGGACAGACACTCTGGAAACACCATATATTTT.